The rows below give T cell receptor beta chains drawn from one sample of a study of T cells expressing NK-cell markers. TCRdb re-called the 5' RACE reads, yielding one record per CDR3 amino acid sequence without DNA. Listed are around 140,000 distinct CDR3 sequences; around 12% falls within the top ten. The sequenced sample was blood T cells: a sorted CD56 or NKG2C T cell subset, CD4+ or CD8+ T cells, or bulk PBMC T cells (not recorded which). These TCRs come from a man aged 18 to 35 in good health. Both conserved end residues are part of each CDR3.

CDR3aa: CASSGPGQRDTDTQYF; j_gene: TRBJ2-3; v_gene: TRBV13; len: 16
CDR3aa: CASSQSPEAGVPPDTQYF; j_gene: TRBJ2-3; v_gene: TRBV23-1; len: 18
CDR3aa: CASSPSGTVHGSSYNEQFF; j_gene: TRBJ2-1; v_gene: TRBV19; len: 19
CDR3aa: CASSPRRAGGDEQFF; j_gene: TRBJ2-1; v_gene: TRBV4-1; len: 15
CDR3aa: CASSQSTGEGRGTEAFF; j_gene: TRBJ1-1; v_gene: TRBV16; len: 17
CDR3aa: CASSRLAVESFQETQYF; j_gene: TRBJ2-5; v_gene: TRBV12-3/TRBV12-4; len: 17
CDR3aa: CASSGGTGLGETQYF; j_gene: TRBJ2-5; v_gene: TRBV7-9; len: 15
CDR3aa: CASSSRDGAQPQHF; j_gene: TRBJ1-5; v_gene: TRBV6-2/TRBV6-3; len: 14
CDR3aa: CASSFLAADTQYF; j_gene: TRBJ2-3; v_gene: TRBV7-6; len: 13
CDR3aa: CAWTIAGGETQYF; j_gene: TRBJ2-5; v_gene: TRBV30; len: 13
CDR3aa: CASSRDAGTNYGYTF; j_gene: TRBJ1-2; v_gene: TRBV4-1; len: 15
CDR3aa: CASGEVMNTEAFF; j_gene: TRBJ1-1; v_gene: TRBV5-5; len: 13
CDR3aa: CASSLGTTVHTGELFF; j_gene: TRBJ2-2; v_gene: TRBV28; len: 16
CDR3aa: CASSPEASGRPGELFF; j_gene: TRBJ2-2; v_gene: TRBV7-6; len: 16
CDR3aa: CASSSSAGVMTGELFF; j_gene: TRBJ2-2; v_gene: TRBV7-3; len: 16
CDR3aa: CASSQEWGKEGEGTLNYEQYF; j_gene: TRBJ2-7; v_gene: TRBV4-2; len: 21
CDR3aa: CASSQAGEQGTETQYF; j_gene: TRBJ2-5; v_gene: TRBV3-1; len: 16